A selection of T cell receptor beta chains follows, all from one sample in a study of TIL therapy for anti-PD-1-resistant metastatic lung cancer. TCRdb's copy holds only in-frame clones and misses some; the assay was immunoSEQ multiplex PCR. This table holds 8,000 to 9,500 clones, more than 70% found once. The sequences come from tumor tissue, collected at baseline. Receptors originate from a person aged 25-85 years with non-small cell lung cancer. The CDR3 runs from the conserved cysteine through the conserved F or W. D genes are given only for firm matches. Clone size, where shown, is once, few, many, or a class for clones that have expanded.

>TRBD2|once|TRBV15|TRBJ2-4
TGTGCCACCAGCAGACCGGGAGGGCCGGCCAAAAACATTCAGTACTTC
CATSRPGGPAKNIQYF
>.|.|TRBV19|TRBJ1-4
TGTGCCAATAGTATAGGCAGGGCGGCTGAAAAACTGTTTTTT
CANSIGRAAEKLFF
>.|.|TRBV28|TRBJ1-2
TGTGCCAGCAGTTCCACGGGGAGGGGTCACTATGGCTACACCTTC
CASSSTGRGHYGYTF
>TRBD1|.|TRBV6-5|TRBJ2-7
TGTGCCAGCAGTCAGAGGACAGGGATCGAGCAGTACTTC
CASSQRTGIEQYF
>.|.|TRBV29-1|TRBJ1-2
TGCAGCGTTGAACCCGGGGGAACTGATGGCTACACCTTC
CSVEPGGTDGYTF
>.|once|TRBV7-9|TRBJ1-5
TGTGCCAGCAGCCCGGGACCAGGGGCTCATAGCAATCAGCCCCAGCATTTT
CASSPGPGAHSNQPQHF
>.|.|TRBV5-1|TRBJ2-7
TGCGCCAGCAGGATCGGCGGAGCCTACGAGCAGTACTTC
CASRIGGAYEQYF
>.|.|TRBV25-1|TRBJ1-4
TGTGCCAGCAGTGACGGGCAGACTAATGAAAAACTGTTTTTT
CASSDGQTNEKLFF
>.|.|TRBV10-3|TRBJ2-3
TGTGCCATCAGAAGTACCGCGGGACACCCCACAGATACGCAGTATTTT
CAIRSTAGHPTDTQYF
>TRBD2|.|TRBV2|TRBJ2-5
TGTGCCAGCAGTGAGAGTTTGGCTAGCGGGGTGCAAGAGACCCAGTACTTC
CASSESLASGVQETQYF